The T cell receptor (beta chain) under discussion was sequenced for a study of molecular identifiers for immune sequencing clone quantification. Study outcomes and limitations: In cases of identical TCR molecules sharing a barcode, highly expanded clone sizes could be underestimated.

Notes on this clonotype: Its antigen remains unknown. The junction departs from the called germline gene at one end, perhaps through a read error.

Sorted naive CD8 T cells were those defined as CD8+CD4-CCR7+CD45RA+. Preparation of the bulk TCR libraries relied on previously described methods and listed TCR primers. TCRdb redid the calling of the PCR reads with MiXCR, one entry per CDR3 protein. The sample has hundreds of thousands of distinct CDR3 sequences, about 25% seen once. Material: naive CD8+ T cells from blood, with Jurkat cell RNA spiked in. Sample subset: FACS-sorted CD8+CD4-CCR7+CD45RA+ naive T cells. The source of this sequence is a human donor in good health. Some libraries in this study had Jurkat cell RNA spiked in.

The chain's CDR3 is CASSLVRRGGYEQCF. The CDR3 DNA follows: TGTGCCAGCAGTTTAGTGCGGCGGGGAGGCTACGAGCAGTGCTTC. The rearrangement uses TRBV27 and TRBJ2-7; D might be TRBD2 (6 bases). Germline V gives CDR1 MNHEY, CDR2 SMNVEV (reference sequence). CDR3 length: 15 amino acids.